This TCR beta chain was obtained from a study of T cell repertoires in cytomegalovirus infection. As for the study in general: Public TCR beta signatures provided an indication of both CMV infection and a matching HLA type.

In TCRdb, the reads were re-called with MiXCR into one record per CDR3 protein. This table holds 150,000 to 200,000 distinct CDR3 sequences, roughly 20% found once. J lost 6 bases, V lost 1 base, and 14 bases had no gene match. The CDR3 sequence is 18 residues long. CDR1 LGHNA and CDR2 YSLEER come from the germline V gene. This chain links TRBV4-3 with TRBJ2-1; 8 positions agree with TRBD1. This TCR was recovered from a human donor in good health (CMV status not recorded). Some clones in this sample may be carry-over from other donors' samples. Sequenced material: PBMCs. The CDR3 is CASSQGLIGTGTSNEQFF. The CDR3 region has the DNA TGCGCCAGCAGCCAAGGGTTGATCGGGACAGGAACGAGCAATGAGCAGTTCTTC.